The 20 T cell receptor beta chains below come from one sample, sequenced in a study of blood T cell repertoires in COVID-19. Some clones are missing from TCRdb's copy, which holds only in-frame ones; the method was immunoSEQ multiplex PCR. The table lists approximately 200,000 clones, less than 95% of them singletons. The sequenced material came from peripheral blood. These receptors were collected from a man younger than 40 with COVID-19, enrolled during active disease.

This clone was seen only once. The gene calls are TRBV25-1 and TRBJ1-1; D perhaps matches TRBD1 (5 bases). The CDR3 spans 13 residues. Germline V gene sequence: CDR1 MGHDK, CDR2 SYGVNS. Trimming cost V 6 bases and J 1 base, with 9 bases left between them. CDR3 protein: CASSPGGNTEAFF. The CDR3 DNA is TGTGCCAGCAGCCCGGGGGGGAACACTGAAGCTTTCTTT.

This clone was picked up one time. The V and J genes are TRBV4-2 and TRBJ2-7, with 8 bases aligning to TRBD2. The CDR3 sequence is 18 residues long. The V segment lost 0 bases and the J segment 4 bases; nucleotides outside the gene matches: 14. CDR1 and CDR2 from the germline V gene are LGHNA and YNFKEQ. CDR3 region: CASSQDRRPGGTGYEQYF. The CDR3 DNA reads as TGTGCCAGCAGCCAAGATCGCCGGCCGGGGGGGACCGGGTACGAGCAGTACTTC.

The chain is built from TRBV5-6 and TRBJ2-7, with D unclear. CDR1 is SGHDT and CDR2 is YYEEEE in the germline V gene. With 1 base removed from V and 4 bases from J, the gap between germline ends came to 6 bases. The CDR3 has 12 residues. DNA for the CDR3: TGTGCCAGCAGCTTGAACATTTACGAGCAGTACTTC. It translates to CASSLNIYEQYF.

For the CDR3, the DNA is TGTGCCACCAGCAAGGACAGGGCGGGCTCTGGGGCCAACGTCCTGACTTTC. Amino acid sequence: CATSKDRAGSGANVLTF. This rearrangement joins TRBV24-1 to TRBJ2-6; 8 bases map to TRBD1. Trimming at V came to 7 bases and at J to 0 bases, leaving 7 bases not matched to a gene. Per the germline V gene, CDR1 is KGHDR and CDR2 is SFDVKD. The CDR3 is 17 amino acids.

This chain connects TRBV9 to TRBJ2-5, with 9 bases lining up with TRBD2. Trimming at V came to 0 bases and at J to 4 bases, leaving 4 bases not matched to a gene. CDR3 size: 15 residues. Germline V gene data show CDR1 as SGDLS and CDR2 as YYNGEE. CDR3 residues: CASSVGLAGRETQYF. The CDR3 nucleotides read TGTGCCAGCAGCGTAGGGCTAGCGGGGCGAGAGACCCAGTACTTC.

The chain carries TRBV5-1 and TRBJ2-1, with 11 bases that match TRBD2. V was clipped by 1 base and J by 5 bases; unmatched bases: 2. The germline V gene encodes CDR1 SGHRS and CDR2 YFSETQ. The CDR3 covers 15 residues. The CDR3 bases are TGCGCCAGCAGCTTGACTAGCGGGGGAGACAATGAGCAGTTCTTC. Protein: CASSLTSGGDNEQFF.

The chain's CDR3 is CASRRQGSSTGELFF. The CDR3 DNA follows: TGCGCCAGCAGGCGACAGGGATCGAGCACCGGGGAGCTGTTTTTT. J is TRBJ2-2 and V is TRBV5-1; 7 bases fit TRBD1. The V gene end was trimmed by 5 bases and the J gene end by 4 bases; junction bases not matched to a gene: 8. The CDR3 contains 15 residues. Germline CDR1 is SGHRS and CDR2 is YFSETQ.

The CDR3 reads CASAEGAVGNQPQHF. The CDR3 DNA sequence: TGCGCCAGCGCAGAAGGGGCGGTGGGCAATCAGCCCCAGCATTTT. The chain combines TRBV5-1 with TRBJ1-5, with a possible D match to TRBD1 (5 bases). This CDR3 is 15 amino acids long. The germline V gene has CDR1 SGHRS and CDR2 YFSETQ. The ends were cut back, 7 bases at V and 2 bases at J, with 16 bases in the middle.

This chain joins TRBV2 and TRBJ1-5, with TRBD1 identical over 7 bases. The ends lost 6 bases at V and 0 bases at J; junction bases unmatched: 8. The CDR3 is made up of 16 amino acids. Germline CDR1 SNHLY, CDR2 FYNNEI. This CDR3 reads CASSRDRANSNQPQHF. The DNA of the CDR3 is TGTGCCAGCAGCCGAGACAGGGCAAATAGCAATCAGCCCCAGCATTTT. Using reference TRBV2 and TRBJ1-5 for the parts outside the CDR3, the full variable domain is EPEVTQTPSHQVTQMGQEVILRCVPISNHLYFYWYRQILGQKVEFLVSFYNNEISEKSEIFDDQFSVERPDGSNFTLKIRSTKLEDSAMYFCASSRDRANSNQPQHFGDGTRLSIL.

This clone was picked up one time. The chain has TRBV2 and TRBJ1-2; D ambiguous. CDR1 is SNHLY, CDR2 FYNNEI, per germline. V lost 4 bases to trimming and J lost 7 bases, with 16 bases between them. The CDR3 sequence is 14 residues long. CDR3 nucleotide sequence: TGTGCCAGCAGTGGGCCCGGTAGTCGGAGTGGCTACACCTTC. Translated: CASSGPGSRSGYTF.

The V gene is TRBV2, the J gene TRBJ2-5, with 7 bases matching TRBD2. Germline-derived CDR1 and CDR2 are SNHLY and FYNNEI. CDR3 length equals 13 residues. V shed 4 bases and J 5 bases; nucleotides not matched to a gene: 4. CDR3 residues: CASSGGAGETQYF. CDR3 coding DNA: TGTGCCAGCAGTGGCGGAGCGGGGGAGACCCAGTACTTC.

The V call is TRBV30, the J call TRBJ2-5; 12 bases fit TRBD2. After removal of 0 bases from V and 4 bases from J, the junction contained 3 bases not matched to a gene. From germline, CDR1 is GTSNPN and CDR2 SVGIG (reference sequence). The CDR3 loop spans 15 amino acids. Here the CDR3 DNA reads TGTGCCTGGAGTGTACCTAGCGGGGGGGCAGAGACCCAGTACTTC. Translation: CAWSVPSGGAETQYF.

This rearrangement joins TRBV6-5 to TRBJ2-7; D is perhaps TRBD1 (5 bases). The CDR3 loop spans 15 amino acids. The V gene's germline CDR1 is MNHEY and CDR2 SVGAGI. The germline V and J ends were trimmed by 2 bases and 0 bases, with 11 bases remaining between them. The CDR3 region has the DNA TGTGCCAGCAGTTACAAATTCGACAGCTCCTACGAGCAGTACTTC. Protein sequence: CASSYKFDSSYEQYF.

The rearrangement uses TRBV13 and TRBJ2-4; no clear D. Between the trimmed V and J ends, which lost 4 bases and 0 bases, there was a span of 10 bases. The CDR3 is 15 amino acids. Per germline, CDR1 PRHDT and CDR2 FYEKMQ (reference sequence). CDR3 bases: TGTGCCAGCAGCTCGCCGCTGGCAGCCAAAAACATTCAGTACTTC. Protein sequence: CASSSPLAAKNIQYF. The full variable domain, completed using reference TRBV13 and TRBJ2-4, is AAGVIQSPRHLIKEKRETATLKCYPIPRHDTVYWYQQGPGQDPQFLISFYEKMQSDKGSIPDRFSAQQFSDYHSELNMSSLELGDSALYFCASSSPLAAKNIQYFGAGTRLSVL.

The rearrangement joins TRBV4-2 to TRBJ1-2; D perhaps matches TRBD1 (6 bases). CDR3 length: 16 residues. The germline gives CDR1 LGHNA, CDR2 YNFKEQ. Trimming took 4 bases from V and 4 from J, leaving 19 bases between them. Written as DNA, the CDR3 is TGTGCCAGCAGCCCCGGTCAGCGGGGGGCGCGCTATGGCTACACCTTC. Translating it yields CASSPGQRGARYGYTF.

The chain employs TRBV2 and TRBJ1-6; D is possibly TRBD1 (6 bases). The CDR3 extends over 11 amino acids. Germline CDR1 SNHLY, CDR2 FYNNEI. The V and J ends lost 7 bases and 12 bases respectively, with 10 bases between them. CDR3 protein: CASKQQGPLHF. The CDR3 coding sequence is TGTGCCAGCAAGCAACAGGGACCCCTCCACTTT.

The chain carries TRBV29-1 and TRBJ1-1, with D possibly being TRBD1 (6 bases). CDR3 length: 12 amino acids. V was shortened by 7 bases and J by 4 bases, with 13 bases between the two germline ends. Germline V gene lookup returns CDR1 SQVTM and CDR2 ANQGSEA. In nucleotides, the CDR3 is TGCAGCGCACACAGGGTGGGCACTGAAGCTTTCTTT. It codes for CSAHRVGTEAFF.

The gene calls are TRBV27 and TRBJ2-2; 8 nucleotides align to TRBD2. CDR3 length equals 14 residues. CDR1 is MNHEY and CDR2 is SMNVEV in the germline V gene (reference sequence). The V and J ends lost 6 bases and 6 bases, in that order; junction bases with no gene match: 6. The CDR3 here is CASSLTGGAGELFF. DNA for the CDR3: TGTGCCAGCAGCCTTACGGGGGGGGCCGGGGAGCTGTTTTTT.

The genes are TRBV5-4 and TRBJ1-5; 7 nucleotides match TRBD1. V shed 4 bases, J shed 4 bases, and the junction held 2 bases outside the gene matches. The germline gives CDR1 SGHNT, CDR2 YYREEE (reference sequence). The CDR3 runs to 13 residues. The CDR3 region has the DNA TGTGCCAGCAGCAAGGACAGGAATCAGCCCCAGCATTTT. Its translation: CASSKDRNQPQHF.

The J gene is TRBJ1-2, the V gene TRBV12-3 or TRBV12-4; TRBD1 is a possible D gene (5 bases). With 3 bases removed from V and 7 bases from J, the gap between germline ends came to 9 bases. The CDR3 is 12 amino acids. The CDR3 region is CASSLGGLGYTF. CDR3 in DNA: TGTGCCAGCAGTTTGGGGGGACTTGGCTACACCTTC.